The rows below give T cell receptor beta chains drawn from one sample of a study of OX40 agonist ivuxolimab in advanced cancers. Only in-frame clones appear in the TCRdb table, and some are missing; sequencing was by immunoSEQ multiplex PCR. There are 50,000 or so clones in the sample; 75% to 90% occur only once, and 20% lies in the top ten. The material sequenced was CD4+ or CD8+ T cells sorted from blood, taken in a trial of the OX40 agonist ivuxolimab. The receptors originated from an adult with an advanced solid tumor such as melanoma, head and neck, liver or kidney cancer. Both conserved end residues are part of each CDR3. Fields, in order: clone size, D gene, J gene, V gene, CDR3 DNA, CDR3 protein. A D gene is named only where the DNA matches it firmly. Clone size is given for some rows only: seen once, a few or many times, or a class if the clone is expanded.

>NA|NA|TRBJ1-2|TRBV19
TGTGCCAGTAGTCACGGGACCGGGGAGGTCTATGGCTACACCTTC
CASSHGTGEVYGYTF
>NA|NA|TRBJ2-3|TRBV29-1
TGCAGCGTCCTAAAAGGGGCGGCAGGGGTGAGAGATACGCAGTATTTT
CSVLKGAAGVRDTQYF
>NA|NA|TRBJ2-6|TRBV6-1
TGTGCCAGCAGTGAAGGGGCCTCTGGGGCCAACGTCCTGACTTTC
CASSEGASGANVLTF
>NA|TRBD1|TRBJ1-2|TRBV27
TGTGCCAGCAGACCCGGGACAGGAATTCTACTACCCAATGGCTACACCTTC
CASRPGTGILLPNGYTF
>NA|TRBD1|TRBJ1-1|TRBV7-9
TGTGCCAGCAGCTCGGACAGGGGGTTGGTCACTGAAGCTTTCTTT
CASSSDRGLVTEAFF
>NA|TRBD1|TRBJ2-3|TRBV6-4
TGTGCCAGCAGTGCCTCCGGACAGGTTGGGCGCACAGATACGCAGTATTTT
CASSASGQVGRTDTQYF
>NA|TRBD2|TRBJ2-1|TRBV28
TGTGCCAGCAGTCCCCTGGTCAGCGGGGCTTACAATGAGCAGTTCTTC
CASSPLVSGAYNEQFF
>NA|TRBD1|TRBJ1-5|TRBV19
TGTGCCAGTACCTACAGGGGCCATCAGCCCCAGCATTTT
CASTYRGHQPQHF
>NA|NA|TRBJ2-5|TRBV7-7
TGTGCCAGCAGCCCCCGGTTCAGGGCTCAAGAGACCCAGTACTTC
CASSPRFRAQETQYF
>NA|TRBD1|TRBJ1-2|TRBV4-1
TGCGCCAGCAGCCAATATACAGGGGTCTCTAACTATGGCTACACCTTC
CASSQYTGVSNYGYTF
>NA|NA|TRBJ1-3|TRBV12-5
TGTGCTAGTGGTTTGGTAGGTGACTTCTCTGGAAACACCATATATTTT
CASGLVGDFSGNTIYF
>NA|NA|TRBJ1-2|TRBV29-1
TGCAGCGTCAGGGTGGAGGGCGGCTACACCTTC
CSVRVEGGYTF
>NA|NA|TRBJ1-3|TRBV19
TGTGCCAGTAGTATTCGCCATTTGCGAAACACCATATATTTT
CASSIRHLRNTIYF
>NA|NA|TRBJ2-7|TRBV7-9
TGTGCCAGCAGCTTAAGGCAGCCTCGGGACCACGAGCAGTACTTC
CASSLRQPRDHEQYF
>few|NA|TRBJ1-1|TRBV27
TGTGCCAGCAGTCTATATTCCGGGACTTTGGGGGGTGACACTGAAGCTTTCTTT
CASSLYSGTLGGDTEAFF
>once|NA|TRBJ1-2|TRBV4-2
TGTGCCAGCAGCCAACGGACGGCTACAAACTATGGCTACACCTTC
CASSQRTATNYGYTF
>NA|TRBD1|TRBJ1-2|TRBV28
TGTGCCAGCAGTCTCCGGGACAGGGGGCTCGACTACACCTTC
CASSLRDRGLDYTF
>few|TRBD1|TRBJ2-7|TRBV4-1
TGCGCCAGCAGCCAAGGGACAGGACTCTACGAGCAGTACTTC
CASSQGTGLYEQYF
>few|NA|TRBJ2-3|TRBV19
TGTGCCAGTAGTACCTCATATTTCACAGATACGCAGTATTTT
CASSTSYFTDTQYF
>NA|NA|TRBJ1-2|TRBV7-2
TGTGCCAGCAGCTTAGCAGGGGAAGGCTACACCTTC
CASSLAGEGYTF
>few|NA|TRBJ1-1|TRBV30
TGTGCCTGGAGTCCCGGGGGGGCTGAAGCTTTCTTT
CAWSPGGAEAFF
>NA|TRBD2|TRBJ2-4|TRBV6-5
TGTGCCAGCAGGTCCGGGGGGGCTCAGGACATTCAGTACTTC
CASRSGGAQDIQYF
>NA|TRBD2|TRBJ2-7|TRBV7-9
TGTGCCAGCAGCTGGGCGGGAGGGTACGAGCAGTACTTC
CASSWAGGYEQYF
>NA|TRBD1|TRBJ1-2|TRBV5-1
TGCGCCAGCAGCGACGACAGGGGAAAGAACTATGGCTACACCTTC
CASSDDRGKNYGYTF
>NA|NA|TRBJ1-5|TRBV6-5
TGTGCCAGCAGTTACTCGGCGGGGGGTAAATCACCCCAGCATTTT
CASSYSAGGKSPQHF
>NA|NA|TRBJ1-1|TRBV28
TGTGCCAGCAGTTTCGGGGGGCAGACTGAAGCTTTCTTT
CASSFGGQTEAFF
>NA|NA|TRBJ2-1|TRBV5-4
TGTGCCAGCAGCCCTAGTGTCTACTCTGATGAGCAGTTCTTC
CASSPSVYSDEQFF
>NA|NA|TRBJ2-5|TRBV5-6
TGTGCCAGCAGCTTGGCAGGGTTTGCGCAAGAGACCCAGTACTTC
CASSLAGFAQETQYF
>NA|TRBD2|TRBJ2-3|TRBV10-1
TGCGCCAGCAGTCGAACCTCGACTAGCGGGGTCGGAGATACGCAGTATTTT
CASSRTSTSGVGDTQYF
>NA|NA|TRBJ2-5|TRBV4-2
TGTGCCAGCAGCCAGGCCCCGGGAGCAGAGACCCAGTACTTC
CASSQAPGAETQYF
>few|TRBD1|TRBJ2-1|TRBV10-1
TGCGCCAGCAGCCTGACAGGGAATGAGCAGTTCTTC
CASSLTGNEQFF
>NA|TRBD1|TRBJ2-7|TRBV11-2
TGTGCCAGCAGCTCTGGGGGCCGGGACAGGACTTGGTACGAGCAGTACTTC
CASSSGGRDRTWYEQYF
>NA|NA|TRBJ1-2|TRBV30
TGTGCCCGGGAGGTTACGGCTCCACATGGCTACACCTTC
CAREVTAPHGYTF
>few|NA|TRBJ2-6|TRBV6-5
TGTGCCAGCTGTCCGAACGGCTCTGGGGCCAACGTCCTGACTTTC
CASCPNGSGANVLTF
>NA|NA|TRBJ2-1|TRBV19
TGTGCCAGTAGTATAGGTCAGCCAAATGAGCAGTTCTTC
CASSIGQPNEQFF
>NA|NA|TRBJ2-3|TRBV9
TGTGCCAGCAGCGGGGGCGAGAGCACAGATACGCAGTATTTT
CASSGGESTDTQYF
>NA|NA|TRBJ1-2|TRBV6-5
TGTGCCAGCAGTTACCCCGGAGGCTATGGCTACACCTTC
CASSYPGGYGYTF
>NA|NA|TRBJ1-5|TRBV6-6
TGTGCCAGCAGTTACATAGCGCGCAATCAGCCCCAGCATTTT
CASSYIARNQPQHF
>NA|NA|TRBJ2-5|TRBV9
TGTGCCAGCAGCGTAGGGCGTCATGAGGGGAGACCCCAAGAGACCCAGTACTTC
CASSVGRHEGRPQETQYF